The T cell receptor (beta chain) under discussion was sequenced for a study of shared T cell receptors in the human thymus. Repertoires were generated with immunoSEQ multiplex PCR, while TCRdb's copy carries only in-frame clones and drops some. Counted here are roughly 660,000 clones, 88% occurring once; the ten biggest clones make up about 0.01%. Trimming took 5 bases from V and 8 from J; bases not matched to a gene: 12. The CDR3 sequence is 15 residues long. Per germline, CDR1 SGHVS and CDR2 FNYEAQ. The sample also formed part of further work on human thymus T cells.

This TCR came from a boy in the first two years of life with a congenital heart defect. The specimen was thymocytes. The chain uses TRBV7-6 and TRBJ1-2; 9 positions agree with TRBD1. This CDR3 reads CASSPQGQGKEGYTF. The DNA of the CDR3 is TGTGCCAGCAGCCCTCAGGGACAGGGAAAGGAAGGCTACACCTTC.